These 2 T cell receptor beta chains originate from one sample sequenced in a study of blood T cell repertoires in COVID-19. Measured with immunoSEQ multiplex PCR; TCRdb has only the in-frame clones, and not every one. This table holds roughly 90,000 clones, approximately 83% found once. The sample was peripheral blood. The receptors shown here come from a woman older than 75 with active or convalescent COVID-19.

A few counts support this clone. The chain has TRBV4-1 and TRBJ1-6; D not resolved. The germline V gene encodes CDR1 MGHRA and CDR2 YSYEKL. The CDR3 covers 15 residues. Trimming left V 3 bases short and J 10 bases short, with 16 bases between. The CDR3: CASSQAQSLQSPLHF. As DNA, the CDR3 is TGCGCCAGCAGCCAGGCCCAATCCCTCCAATCACCCCTCCACTTT.

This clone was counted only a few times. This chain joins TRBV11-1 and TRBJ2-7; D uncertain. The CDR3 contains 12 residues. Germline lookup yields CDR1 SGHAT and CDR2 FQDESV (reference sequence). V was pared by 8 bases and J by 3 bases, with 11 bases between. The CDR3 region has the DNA TGTGCCAGCCGAGGTCGCGGCTACGAGCAGTACTTC. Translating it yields CASRGRGYEQYF.